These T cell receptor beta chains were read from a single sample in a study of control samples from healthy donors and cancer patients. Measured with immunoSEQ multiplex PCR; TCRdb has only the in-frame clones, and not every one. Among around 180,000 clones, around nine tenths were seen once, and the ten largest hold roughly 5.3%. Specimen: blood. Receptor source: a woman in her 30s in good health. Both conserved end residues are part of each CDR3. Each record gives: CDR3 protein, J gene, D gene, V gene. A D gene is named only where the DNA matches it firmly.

cdr3_aa: CASSLGTGSNYGYTF
j_call: TRBJ1-2
d_call: TRBD1
v_call: TRBV7-9

cdr3_aa: CASSYSPTTNEKLFF
j_call: TRBJ1-4
d_call: -
v_call: TRBV6-5

cdr3_aa: CATSETGVHRQFF
j_call: TRBJ2-1
d_call: TRBD1
v_call: TRBV28

cdr3_aa: CASSSTEVLGYNSPLHF
j_call: TRBJ1-6
d_call: -
v_call: TRBV7-8

cdr3_aa: CASTQRGQVAEAFF
j_call: TRBJ1-1
d_call: -
v_call: TRBV6-5

cdr3_aa: CASSLTSGGGTDTQYF
j_call: TRBJ2-3
d_call: TRBD2
v_call: TRBV5-1

cdr3_aa: CAISSHSYEQYF
j_call: TRBJ2-7
d_call: -
v_call: TRBV10-3

cdr3_aa: CASSTGQGEQFF
j_call: TRBJ2-1
d_call: TRBD1
v_call: TRBV5-1

cdr3_aa: CASSDTVYNEQFF
j_call: TRBJ2-1
d_call: -
v_call: TRBV6-4

cdr3_aa: CASSYQSQPQHF
j_call: TRBJ1-5
d_call: -
v_call: TRBV12-3/TRBV12-4

cdr3_aa: CASQKSGSSYNEQFF
j_call: TRBJ2-1
d_call: -
v_call: TRBV5-1

cdr3_aa: CASSSLTPGQGEYSNQPQHF
j_call: TRBJ1-5
d_call: TRBD1
v_call: TRBV28

cdr3_aa: CASSFGNQPQHF
j_call: TRBJ1-5
d_call: -
v_call: TRBV28

cdr3_aa: CASSDHPRESETQYF
j_call: TRBJ2-5
d_call: TRBD2
v_call: TRBV6-5

cdr3_aa: CASSPTSGANVLTF
j_call: TRBJ2-6
d_call: -
v_call: TRBV27

cdr3_aa: CASSSAASGASTDTQYF
j_call: TRBJ2-3
d_call: TRBD2
v_call: TRBV5-1

cdr3_aa: CASSYSPGAYNYGYTF
j_call: TRBJ1-2
d_call: -
v_call: TRBV6-6

cdr3_aa: CASSLQLSTDTQYF
j_call: TRBJ2-3
d_call: -
v_call: TRBV5-1

cdr3_aa: CATSDWRDTTGELFF
j_call: TRBJ2-2
d_call: -
v_call: TRBV24-1

cdr3_aa: CASSRRGAGAGANVLTF
j_call: TRBJ2-6
d_call: -
v_call: TRBV13

cdr3_aa: CASSPPGQVEKLFF
j_call: TRBJ1-4
d_call: -
v_call: TRBV9

cdr3_aa: CAWKGGPRTTEAFF
j_call: TRBJ1-1
d_call: -
v_call: TRBV30